This T cell receptor beta chain was recorded in a study of blood T cell repertoires in COVID-19. Whole-study context: PBMCs, B-cell-depleted T cells, or T cells were the source of the cDNA or gDNA that made up the material.

Produced via immunoSEQ multiplex PCR; TCRdb's table is partial and in-frame only. The repertoire has about 330,000 clones, 85% to 90% of them found once; the top ten carry under 4.5%. This CDR3 contains 13 residues. The V end was cut by 6 bases, the J end by 2 bases, with 8 bases between. Germline CDR1 MDHEN, CDR2 SYDVKM. The receptor was isolated from a woman between 50 and 59 years old with active or convalescent COVID-19. The chain links TRBV28 to TRBJ1-5, with D unclear. Sequencing used peripheral blood. The CDR3 DNA sequence: TGTGCCAGCAGGGCGGTCGGCAATCAGCCCCAGCATTTT. Translating it yields CASRAVGNQPQHF.